The rows below give T cell receptor beta chains drawn from one sample of a study of a mutant IDH1 vaccine in newly diagnosed glioma. TCRdb's table, derived via immunoSEQ multiplex PCR, lists solely in-frame clones and lacks some. The table lists tens of thousands of clones, 70% to 90% of them singletons. Sequenced here: PBMCs, sampled from a glioma patient treated with radiotherapy, temozolomide or both. The receptors derive from a man aged 18 to 30 with glioma. CDR3s include the opening cysteine and the closing phenylalanine or tryptophan. A D gene is named only where the DNA matches it firmly.

TRBD1,TRBV6-6,TRBJ1-5,CASRQGAGQPQHF,TGTGCCAGCAGACAGGGGGCTGGGCAGCCCCAGCATTTT
.,TRBV10-3,TRBJ1-2,CATKGANYGYTF,TGTGCCACCAAAGGGGCTAACTATGGCTACACCTTC
TRBD1,TRBV6-6,TRBJ1-2,CASSPRQGGYTF,TGTGCCAGCAGCCCCCGACAGGGAGGCTACACCTTC
.,TRBV5-1,TRBJ1-1,CASSLVDSGQKAFF,TGCGCCAGCAGCTTGGTGGACAGTGGACAAAAAGCTTTCTTT
.,TRBV20-1,TRBJ1-2,CSAGQGLGYTF,TGCAGTGCGGGCCAGGGACTTGGCTACACCTTC
.,TRBV5-4,TRBJ1-2,CASSFGNPYGYTF,TGTGCCAGCAGCTTCGGGAACCCTTATGGCTACACCTTC
TRBD2,TRBV4-2,TRBJ2-2,CASSPIAGSNTGELFF,TGTGCCAGCAGCCCCATAGCGGGATCGAACACCGGGGAGCTGTTTTTT
TRBD1,TRBV30,TRBJ1-6,CAWTSGGNSPLHF,TGTGCCTGGACCTCAGGGGGTAATTCACCCCTCCACTTT
.,TRBV27,TRBJ1-5,CASSSLRQPNQPQHF,TGTGCCAGCAGTTCTCTCCGACAGCCCAATCAGCCCCAGCATTTT
.,TRBV7-2,TRBJ2-7,CASSPIGPYEQYF,TGTGCCAGCAGCCCAATAGGCCCCTACGAGCAGTACTTC
.,TRBV4-1,TRBJ2-1,CASSQVPRTAHEQFF,TGCGCCAGCAGCCAAGTGCCTAGGACGGCCCATGAGCAGTTCTTC